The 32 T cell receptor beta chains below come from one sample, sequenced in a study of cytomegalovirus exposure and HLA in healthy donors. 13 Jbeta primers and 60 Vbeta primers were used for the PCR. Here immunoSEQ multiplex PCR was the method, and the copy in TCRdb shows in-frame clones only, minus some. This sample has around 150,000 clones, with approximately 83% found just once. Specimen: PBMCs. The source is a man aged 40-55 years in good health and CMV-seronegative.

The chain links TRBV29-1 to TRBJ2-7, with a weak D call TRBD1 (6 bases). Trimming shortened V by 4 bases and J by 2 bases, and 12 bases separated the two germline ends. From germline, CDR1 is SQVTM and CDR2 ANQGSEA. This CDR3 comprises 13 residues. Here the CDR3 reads CSVGLGQTYEQYF. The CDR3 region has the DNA TGCAGCGTTGGGCTCGGACAGACCTACGAGCAGTACTTC.

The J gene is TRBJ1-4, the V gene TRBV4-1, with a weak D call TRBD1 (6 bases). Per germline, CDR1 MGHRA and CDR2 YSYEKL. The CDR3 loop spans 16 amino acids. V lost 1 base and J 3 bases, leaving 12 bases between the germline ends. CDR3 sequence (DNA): TGCGCCAGCAGCCAAGGTTGGGGGCTCGCTAATGAAAAACTGTTTTTT. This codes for CASSQGWGLANEKLFF.

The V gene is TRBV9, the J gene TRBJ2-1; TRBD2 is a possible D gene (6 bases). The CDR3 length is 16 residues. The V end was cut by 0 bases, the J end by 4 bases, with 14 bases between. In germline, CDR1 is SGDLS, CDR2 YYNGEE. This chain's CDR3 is CASSVGGGDPYNEQFF. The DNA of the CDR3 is TGTGCCAGCAGCGTAGGGGGAGGTGACCCTTACAATGAGCAGTTCTTC.

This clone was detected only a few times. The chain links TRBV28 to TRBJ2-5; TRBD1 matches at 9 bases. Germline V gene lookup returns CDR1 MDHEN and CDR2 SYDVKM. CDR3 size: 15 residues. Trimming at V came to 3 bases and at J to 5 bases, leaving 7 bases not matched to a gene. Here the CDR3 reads CASSFRTGGFETQYF. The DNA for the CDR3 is TGTGCCAGCAGTTTTCGAACAGGGGGCTTCGAGACCCAGTACTTC.

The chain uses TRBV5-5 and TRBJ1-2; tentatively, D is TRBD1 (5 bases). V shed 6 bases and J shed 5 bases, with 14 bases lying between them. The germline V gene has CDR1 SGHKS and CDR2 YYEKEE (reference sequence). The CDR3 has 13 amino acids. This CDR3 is CASTLGGTYGYTF. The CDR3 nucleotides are TGTGCCAGCACCCTGGGAGGGACTTATGGCTACACCTTC.

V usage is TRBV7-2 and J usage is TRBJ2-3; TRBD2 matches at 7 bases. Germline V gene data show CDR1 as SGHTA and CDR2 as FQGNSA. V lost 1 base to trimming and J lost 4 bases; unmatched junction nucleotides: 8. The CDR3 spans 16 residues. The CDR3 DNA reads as TGTGCCAGCAGCTTAGGAGCGGGGTTGGGTGCAGATACGCAGTATTTT. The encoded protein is CASSLGAGLGADTQYF.

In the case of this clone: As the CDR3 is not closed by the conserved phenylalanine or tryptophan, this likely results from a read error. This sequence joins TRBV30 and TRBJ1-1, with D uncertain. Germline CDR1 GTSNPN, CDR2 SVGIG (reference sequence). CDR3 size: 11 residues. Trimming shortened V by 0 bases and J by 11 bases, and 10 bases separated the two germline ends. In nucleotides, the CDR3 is TGTGCCTGGAGTGTAACTGGGCCGGCTTTCCTT. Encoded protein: CAWSVTGPAFL.

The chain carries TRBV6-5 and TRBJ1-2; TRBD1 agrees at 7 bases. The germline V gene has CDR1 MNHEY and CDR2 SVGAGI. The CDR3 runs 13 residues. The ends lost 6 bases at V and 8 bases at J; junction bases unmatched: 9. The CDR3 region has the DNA TGTGCCAGCAGGTCCTCGACAGGGTACGGCTACACCTTC. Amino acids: CASRSSTGYGYTF.

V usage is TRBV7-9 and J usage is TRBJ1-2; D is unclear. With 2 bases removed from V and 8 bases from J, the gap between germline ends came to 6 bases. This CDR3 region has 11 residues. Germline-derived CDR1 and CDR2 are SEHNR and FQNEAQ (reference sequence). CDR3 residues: CASSLNQGYTF. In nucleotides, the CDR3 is TGTGCCAGCAGCTTAAATCAGGGCTACACCTTC.

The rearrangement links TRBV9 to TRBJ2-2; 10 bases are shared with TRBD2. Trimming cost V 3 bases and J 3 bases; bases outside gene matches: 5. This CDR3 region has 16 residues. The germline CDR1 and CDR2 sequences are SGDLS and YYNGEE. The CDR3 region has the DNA TGTGCCAGCAGCGCTAGCGGGAGATTGTACACCGGGGAGCTGTTTTTT. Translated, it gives CASSASGRLYTGELFF. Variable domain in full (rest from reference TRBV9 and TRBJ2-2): DSGVTQTPKHLITATGQRVTLRCSPRSGDLSVYWYQQSLDQGLQFLIQYYNGEERAKGNILERFSAQQFPDLHSELNLSSLELGDSALYFCASSASGRLYTGELFFGEGSRLTVL.

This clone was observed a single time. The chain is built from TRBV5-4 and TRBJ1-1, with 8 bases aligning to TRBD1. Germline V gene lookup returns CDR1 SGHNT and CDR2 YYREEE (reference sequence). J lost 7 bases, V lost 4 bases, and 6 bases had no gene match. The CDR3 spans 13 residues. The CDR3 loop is CASSVRGLSEAFF. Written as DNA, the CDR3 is TGTGCCAGCAGCGTCAGGGGGCTGAGTGAAGCTTTCTTT.

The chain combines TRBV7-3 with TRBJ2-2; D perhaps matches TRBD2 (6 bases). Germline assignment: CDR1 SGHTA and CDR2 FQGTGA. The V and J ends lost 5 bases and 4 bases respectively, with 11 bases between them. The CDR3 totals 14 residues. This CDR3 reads CASSQGGVTGELFF. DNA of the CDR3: TGTGCCAGCAGCCAGGGCGGGGTCACCGGGGAGCTGTTTTTT.

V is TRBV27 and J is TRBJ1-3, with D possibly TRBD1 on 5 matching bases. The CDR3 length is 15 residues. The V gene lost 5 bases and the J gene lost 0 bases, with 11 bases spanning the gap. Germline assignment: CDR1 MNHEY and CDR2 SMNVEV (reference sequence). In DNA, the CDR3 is TGTGCCAGCAGTCAGGGAGGGGACTCTGGAAACACCATATATTTT. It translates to CASSQGGDSGNTIYF.

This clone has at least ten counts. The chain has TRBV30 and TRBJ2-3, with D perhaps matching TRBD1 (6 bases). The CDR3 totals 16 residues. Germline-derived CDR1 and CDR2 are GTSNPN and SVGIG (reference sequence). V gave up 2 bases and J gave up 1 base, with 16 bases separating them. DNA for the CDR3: TGTGCCTGGAGTTTCCTCTACAGGGTAGGCACAGATACGCAGTATTTT. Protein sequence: CAWSFLYRVGTDTQYF.

The CDR3 reads CASSRHGTDSNQPQHF. The DNA for the CDR3 is TGTGCCAGTAGTAGGCACGGGACAGATAGCAATCAGCCCCAGCATTTT. The rearrangement joins TRBV19 to TRBJ1-5, with TRBD1 matching over 7 bases. The V gene end was trimmed by 4 bases and the J gene end by 0 bases; junction bases not matched to a gene: 6. The CDR3 is made up of 16 amino acids. CDR1 and CDR2 from the germline V gene are LNHDA and SQIVND (reference sequence).

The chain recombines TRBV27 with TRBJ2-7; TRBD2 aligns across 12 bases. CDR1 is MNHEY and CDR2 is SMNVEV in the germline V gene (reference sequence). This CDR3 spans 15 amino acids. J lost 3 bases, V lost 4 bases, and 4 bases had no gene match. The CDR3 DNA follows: TGTGCCAGCAGTTCAAGACTAGCGGGGGACTACGAGCAGTACTTC. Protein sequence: CASSSRLAGDYEQYF.

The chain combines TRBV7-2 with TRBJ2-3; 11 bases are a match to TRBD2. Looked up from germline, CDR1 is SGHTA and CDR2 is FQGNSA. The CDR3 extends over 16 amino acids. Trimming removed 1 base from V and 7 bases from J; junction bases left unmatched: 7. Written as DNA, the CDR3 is TGTGCCAGCAGCTTAGGGTCTAGCGGGGGGTCCAATACGCAGTATTTT. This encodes CASSLGSSGGSNTQYF.

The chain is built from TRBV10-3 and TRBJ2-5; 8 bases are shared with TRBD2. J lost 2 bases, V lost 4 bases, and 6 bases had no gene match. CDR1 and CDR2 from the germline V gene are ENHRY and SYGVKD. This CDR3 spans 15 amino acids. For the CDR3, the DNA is TGTGCCATCAGTGGTAAACTAGCGGAACAAGAGACCCAGTACTTC. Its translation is CAISGKLAEQETQYF.

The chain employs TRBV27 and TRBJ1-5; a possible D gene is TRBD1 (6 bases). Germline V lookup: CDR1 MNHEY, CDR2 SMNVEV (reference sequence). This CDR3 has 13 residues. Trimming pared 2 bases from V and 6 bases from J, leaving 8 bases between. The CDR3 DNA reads TGTGCCAGCAGTTTAACACAGGGTCAGCCCCAGCATTTT. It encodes CASSLTQGQPQHF.

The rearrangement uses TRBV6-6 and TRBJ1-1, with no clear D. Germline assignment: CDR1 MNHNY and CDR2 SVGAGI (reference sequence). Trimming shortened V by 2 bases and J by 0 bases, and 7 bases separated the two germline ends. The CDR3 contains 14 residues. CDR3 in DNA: TGTGCCAGCAGTTACGGAGGACTGAACACTGAAGCTTTCTTT. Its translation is CASSYGGLNTEAFF.

CDR3 in amino acids: CASSTGQGYTEAFF. The CDR3 DNA follows: TGTGCCAGCAGCACGGGACAGGGTTACACTGAAGCTTTCTTT. The gene calls are TRBV5-4 and TRBJ1-1, with TRBD1 matching over 9 bases. The CDR3 spans 14 residues. Germline lookup yields CDR1 SGHNT and CDR2 YYREEE (reference sequence). The trim removed 4 bases at V and 3 bases at J, leaving 4 bases unmatched.

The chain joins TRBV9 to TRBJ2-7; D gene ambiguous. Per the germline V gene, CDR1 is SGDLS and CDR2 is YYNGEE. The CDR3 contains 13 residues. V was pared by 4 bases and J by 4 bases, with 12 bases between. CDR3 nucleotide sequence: TGTGCCAGCAGCACCCCGGGTCGATACGAGCAGTACTTC. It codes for CASSTPGRYEQYF.

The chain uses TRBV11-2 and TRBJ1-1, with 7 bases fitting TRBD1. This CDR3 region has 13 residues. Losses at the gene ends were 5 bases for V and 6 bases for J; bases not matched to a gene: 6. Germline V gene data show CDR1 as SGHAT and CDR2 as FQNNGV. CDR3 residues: CASSPTGDPEAFF. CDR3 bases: TGTGCCAGCAGCCCAACAGGGGACCCTGAAGCTTTCTTT.

The CDR3 DNA reads as TGTGCCAGCAGCCCCCGTCTCTATAATTCACCCCTCCACTTT. Amino acids: CASSPRLYNSPLHF. This sequence joins TRBV5-6 and TRBJ1-6; D unresolved. V lost 4 bases and J 3 bases, leaving 8 bases between the germline ends. CDR3 length equals 14 residues. From germline, CDR1 is SGHDT and CDR2 YYEEEE.

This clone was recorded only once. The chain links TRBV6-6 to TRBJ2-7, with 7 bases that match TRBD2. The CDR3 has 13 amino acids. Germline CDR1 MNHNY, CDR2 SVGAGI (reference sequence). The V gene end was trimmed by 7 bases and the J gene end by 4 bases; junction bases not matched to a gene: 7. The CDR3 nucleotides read TGTGCCAGCAACTTTGGGGGGGGATACGAGCAGTACTTC. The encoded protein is CASNFGGGYEQYF.

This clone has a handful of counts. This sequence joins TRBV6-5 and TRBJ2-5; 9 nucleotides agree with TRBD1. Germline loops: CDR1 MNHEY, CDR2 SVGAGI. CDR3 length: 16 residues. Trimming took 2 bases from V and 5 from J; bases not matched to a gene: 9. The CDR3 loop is CASSYRAGTGRETQYF. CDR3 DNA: TGTGCCAGCAGTTACCGAGCCGGGACAGGGAGGGAGACCCAGTACTTC.

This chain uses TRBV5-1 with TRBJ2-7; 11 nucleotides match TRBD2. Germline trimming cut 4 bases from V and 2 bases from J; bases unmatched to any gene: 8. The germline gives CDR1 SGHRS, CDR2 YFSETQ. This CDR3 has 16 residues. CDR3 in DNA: TGCGCCAGCAGCGAGCAGACTAGCGGGGAAACCTACGAGCAGTACTTC. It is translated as CASSEQTSGETYEQYF.

In DNA form, the CDR3 reads TGTGCCAGCAGTTACTCCTTGGGACTAGCGGGGGGGCAGTTCTTC. This codes for CASSYSLGLAGGQFF. The chain combines TRBV6-5 with TRBJ2-1; the match to TRBD2 covers 15 bases. Germline V gene data show CDR1 as MNHEY and CDR2 as SVGAGI. The length of the CDR3 is 15 residues. Losses at the gene ends were 0 bases for V and 12 bases for J; bases not matched to a gene: 3.

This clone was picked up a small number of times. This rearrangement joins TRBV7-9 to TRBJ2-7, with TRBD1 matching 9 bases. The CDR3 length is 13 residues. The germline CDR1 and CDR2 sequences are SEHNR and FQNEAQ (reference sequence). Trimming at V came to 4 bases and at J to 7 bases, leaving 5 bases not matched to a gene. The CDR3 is CASSSTGGREQYF. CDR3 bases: TGTGCCAGCAGCTCTACAGGGGGCCGAGAGCAGTACTTC.

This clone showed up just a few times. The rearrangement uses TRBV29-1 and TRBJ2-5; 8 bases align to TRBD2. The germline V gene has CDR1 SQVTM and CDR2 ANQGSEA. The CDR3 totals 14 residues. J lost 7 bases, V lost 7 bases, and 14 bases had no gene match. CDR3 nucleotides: TGCAGCGCCCAACCCGCCGGGACTAGGGGGACCCAGTACTTC. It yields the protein CSAQPAGTRGTQYF.

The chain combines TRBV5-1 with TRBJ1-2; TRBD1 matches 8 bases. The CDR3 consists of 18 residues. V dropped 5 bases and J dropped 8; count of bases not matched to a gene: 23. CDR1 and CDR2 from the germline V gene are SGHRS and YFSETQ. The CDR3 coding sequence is TGCGCCAGCAGTGCCCTCCGGGGGACAGGCCTCTCCTTTTCGGGCTACACCTTC. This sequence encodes CASSALRGTGLSFSGYTF.

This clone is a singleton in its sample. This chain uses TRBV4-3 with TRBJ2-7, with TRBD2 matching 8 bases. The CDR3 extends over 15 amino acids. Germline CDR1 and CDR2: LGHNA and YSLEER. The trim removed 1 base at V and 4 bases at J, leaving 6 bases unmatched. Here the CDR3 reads CASSQVASGSYEQYF. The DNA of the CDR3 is TGCGCCAGCAGCCAAGTGGCTAGCGGGTCATACGAGCAGTACTTC.